This T cell receptor beta chain was found in a study of control samples from healthy donors and cancer patients. Here immunoSEQ multiplex PCR was the method, and the copy in TCRdb shows in-frame clones only, minus some. The profile shows about 140,000 clones, 90% to 95% of them singletons. With 5 bases removed from V and 2 bases from J, the gap between germline ends came to 6 bases. This CDR3 has 12 residues. The V gene's germline CDR1 is MNHEY and CDR2 SVGAGI. This TCR was sampled from a man aged 35 to 55 in good health. Sequencing was carried out using blood. The V gene is TRBV6-5, the J gene TRBJ1-1; D remains ambiguous. The DNA of the CDR3 is TGTGCCAGCAGTCGGCAAAACACTGAAGCTTTCTTT. Residues: CASSRQNTEAFF.